The 24 T cell receptor beta chains below were found in one sample sequenced in a study of T cells in Graves' hyperthyroidism and ophthalmopathy. TCR beta CDR3 regions were amplified from RNA transcripts. Using the HTBI primer set, a first-round RT-PCR was run on the TCR CDR3. Via MiXCR, TCRdb re-called the multiplex PCR reads, giving one row per CDR3 protein. The table has 330,000 or so distinct CDR3 sequences, around a fifth seen once. The sequenced material came from blood. The receptors were sampled from a man over 45 with Graves' ophthalmopathy.

Comment on this clonotype: Since a much larger clone is just one base distant, this may be a read error. The chain employs TRBV28 and TRBJ1-1; 7 bases match TRBD1. Germline CDR1 MDHEN, CDR2 SYDVKM. There are 13 residues in the CDR3. CDR3 DNA: TGTGCCGGCAGTGTCCCAGGGGGCACTGAAGCTTTCTTT. This sequence encodes CAGSVPGGTEAFF.

This clonotype was observed many times. The chain uses TRBV20-1 and TRBJ1-1; the D gene is possibly TRBD1 (6 bases). CDR3 length: 12 residues. The V end lost 5 bases, the J end lost 4 bases, and 11 bases lay between the germline ends. The germline V gene encodes CDR1 DFQATT and CDR2 SNEGSKA (reference sequence). The CDR3 loop is CSAPGTLTEAFF. The CDR3 DNA follows: TGCAGTGCTCCCGGGACACTCACTGAAGCTTTCTTT.

This clonotype appeared many times. The gene calls are TRBV2 and TRBJ2-1; D possibly matches TRBD1 or TRBD2 (5 bases each). V lost 5 bases and J lost 3, with 14 bases in between. The CDR3 is 15 amino acids. The germline V gene has CDR1 SNHLY and CDR2 FYNNEI. CDR3 sequence: CASSTGTRVYNEQFF. CDR3 DNA: TGTGCCAGCAGTACCGGGACGAGAGTCTACAATGAGCAGTTCTTC.

This clonotype was counted at least ten times. This chain connects TRBV4-1 to TRBJ2-7; TRBD1 is a possible D gene (6 bases). Germline CDR1 MGHRA, CDR2 YSYEKL. Trimming removed 3 bases from V and 7 bases from J, with 19 bases in between. CDR3 length equals 15 residues. For the CDR3, the DNA is TGCGCCAGCAGCCATACGGACAGTTCTACGTGGGAGCAGTACTTC. Translating gives CASSHTDSSTWEQYF.

The CDR3 nucleotides read TGTGCCAGCACCACAGGGTTCGACACCGGGGAGCTGTTTTTT. Amino acid sequence: CASTTGFDTGELFF. The chain links TRBV5-6 to TRBJ2-2; TRBD1 might be the D (6 bases). Trimming took off 6 bases at V and 3 bases at J, with 12 bases between the two ends. CDR1 is SGHDT, CDR2 YYEEEE, per germline. The CDR3 totals 14 residues.

This clonotype was seen only a few times. The rearrangement joins TRBV5-4 to TRBJ2-4; D might be TRBD1 (6 bases). Germline loops: CDR1 SGHNT, CDR2 YYREEE (reference sequence). V lost 5 bases to trimming and J lost 2 bases, with 23 bases between them. The CDR3 runs 18 residues. This CDR3 is CASSPGTGGGEPKNIQYF. CDR3 in DNA: TGTGCCAGCAGTCCCGGGACCGGTGGGGGCGAACCCAAAAACATTCAGTACTTC.

This clonotype came up many times. The chain employs TRBV11-2 and TRBJ2-1; TRBD2 matches 7 bases. Trimming took 5 bases from V and 8 from J; bases not matched to a gene: 27. The CDR3 is 20 amino acids. The germline V gene has CDR1 SGHAT and CDR2 FQNNGV. CDR3: CASSQSRPSSGLTLPYEQFF. In DNA, the CDR3 is TGTGCCAGCAGCCAGTCCCGACCGTCTAGCGGACTAACGCTTCCCTATGAGCAGTTCTTC.

CDR3 bases: TGTGCCAGCAGTCCGAAAAGGGACCGCTATCTCCAAAAGTGGCAGTTCTTC. Translation: CASSPKRDRYLQKWQFF. The chain links TRBV12-3 or TRBV12-4 to TRBJ2-1; D may be TRBD1 or TRBD2 (5 bases each). The CDR3 is made up of 17 amino acids. The V gene lost 5 bases and the J gene lost 12 bases, with 29 bases spanning the gap.

In its sample, this clonotype was seen a few times. This chain links TRBV4-1 with TRBJ2-3; tentative D call: TRBD2 (6 bases). The CDR3 is 14 amino acids. Trimming removed 4 bases at V and 6 bases at J, with 14 bases between. The germline gives CDR1 MGHRA, CDR2 YSYEKL. Here the CDR3 DNA reads TGCGCCAGCAGCCGGGACTCCCGCGGGGATACGCAGTATTTT. Its protein product is CASSRDSRGDTQYF.

This clonotype came up many times. The rearrangement links TRBV11-1 to TRBJ2-3, with no clear D. Between the trimmed V and J ends, which lost 5 bases and 5 bases, there was a span of 11 bases. The CDR3 runs to 13 residues. The germline gives CDR1 SGHAT, CDR2 FQDESV (reference sequence). CDR3 residues: CASSPDPGDTQYF. The CDR3 DNA reads as TGTGCCAGCAGCCCGGATCCGGGAGATACGCAGTATTTT.

In this sample, this clonotype turned up a few times. The chain uses TRBV6-5 and TRBJ2-7, with D perhaps given as TRBD1 or TRBD2 (7 bases each). Germline CDR1 and CDR2: MNHEY and SVGAGI. V dropped 0 bases and J dropped 0 bases, with 18 bases sitting between them. CDR3 length equals 18 residues. The CDR3 bases are TGTGCCAGCAGTTACTCGCGGGGGAGGGGGCTAAGCTCCTACGAGCAGTACTTC. This codes for CASSYSRGRGLSSYEQYF.

The V gene is TRBV10-3, the J gene TRBJ2-1, with D unresolved. In germline, CDR1 is ENHRY, CDR2 SYGVKD. The CDR3 runs 11 residues. V lost 10 bases, J lost 8 bases, and 12 bases lay in between. Here the CDR3 reads CATQVGYEQFF. CDR3 bases: TGTGCCACCCAGGTGGGGTATGAGCAGTTCTTC.

This clonotype occurred a few times. The chain is built from TRBV30 and TRBJ2-2, with D unresolved. Germline V CDR1 and CDR2: GTSNPN, SVGIG (reference sequence). V gave up 3 bases and J gave up 1 base, with 9 bases separating them. This CDR3 spans 14 amino acids. The CDR3 region is CAWRFLGNTGELFF. CDR3 in DNA: TGTGCCTGGAGATTTTTGGGGAACACCGGGGAGCTGTTTTTT.

This clonotype turned up a few times. The CDR3: CASSLILAGVTDTQYF. CDR3 coding DNA: TGTGCCAGCAGCCTGATACTAGCGGGAGTCACAGATACGCAGTATTTT. V is TRBV14 and J is TRBJ2-3, with 11 positions matching TRBD2. The CDR3 totals 16 residues. Germline V gene data show CDR1 as SGHDN and CDR2 as FVKESK. Germline trimming cut 4 bases from V and 2 bases from J; bases unmatched to any gene: 5.

This clonotype was counted only a few times. J is TRBJ1-6 and V is TRBV20-1; a weak D match, TRBD1 (5 bases). Germline lookup yields CDR1 DFQATT and CDR2 SNEGSKA (reference sequence). The CDR3 contains 16 residues. V lost 0 bases, J lost 6 bases, and 15 bases lay in between. CDR3 nucleotide sequence: TGCAGTGCTAGAGAGGGCAACACAGGATCTAATTCACCCCTCCACTTT. Protein: CSAREGNTGSNSPLHF.

Details on this clonotype: Just one base apart from a much larger clone, this may be a read error. The CDR3 sequence is CVSTSIRGLGYNEQFF. The CDR3, as DNA: TGTGTCAGCACCTCTATTAGGGGATTGGGCTACAATGAGCAGTTCTTC. The rearrangement links TRBV11-2 to TRBJ2-1; D may be TRBD1 (5 bases). The CDR3 extends over 16 amino acids. Germline V gives CDR1 SGHAT, CDR2 FQNNGV.

This clonotype was detected many times. This sequence joins TRBV7-3 and TRBJ2-3; 12 nucleotides line up with TRBD2. The CDR3 totals 16 residues. V trimming: 5 bases; J trimming: 3 bases; junction bases outside the gene matches: 6. Germline V gene data show CDR1 as SGHTA and CDR2 as FQGTGA. CDR3 sequence (DNA): TGTGCCAGCAGCCCCGGCGGACTAGCGGGAACAGATACGCAGTATTTT. Translated, it gives CASSPGGLAGTDTQYF.

J is TRBJ2-7 and V is TRBV20-1; D is perhaps TRBD1 (5 bases). The CDR3 extends over 12 amino acids. Germline V gives CDR1 DFQATT, CDR2 SNEGSKA (reference sequence). Trimming removed 6 bases from V and 6 bases from J, with 15 bases in between. The CDR3 is CSAVPQGSEQYF. The CDR3 DNA reads as TGCAGTGCCGTACCCCAGGGATCCGAGCAGTACTTC.

This clonotype was seen only a few times. The V call is TRBV6-6, the J call TRBJ2-2; TRBD2 is a possible D gene (6 bases). With 0 bases removed from V and 6 bases from J, the gap between germline ends came to 11 bases. Germline values: CDR1 MNHNY, CDR2 SVGAGI (reference sequence). The CDR3 extends over 15 amino acids. CDR3 DNA sequence: TGTGCCAGCAGTTACTCGGCAGGGAGGCCCGGGGAGCTGTTTTTT. Translation: CASSYSAGRPGELFF.

CDR3 sequence reads: CASMLGQGVYEQYF. The CDR3 DNA follows: TGTGCCAGCATGCTGGGACAGGGAGTTTACGAGCAGTACTTC. The V gene is TRBV7-9, the J gene TRBJ2-7, with 9 bases lining up with TRBD1. V shed 7 bases and J 4 bases; nucleotides not matched to a gene: 8. This CDR3 has 14 amino acids. Germline values: CDR1 SEHNR, CDR2 FQNEAQ (reference sequence).

This clonotype was seen only a few times. The chain joins TRBV12-5 to TRBJ2-1; the match to TRBD1 covers 8 bases. Germline V CDR1 and CDR2: LGHNT, FRNRAP. The V segment lost 2 bases and the J segment 7 bases; nucleotides outside the gene matches: 7. The CDR3 loop spans 15 amino acids. The CDR3 nucleotides are TGTGCTAGTGGTTTGACACAGGGGGTGGGGAATGAGCAGTTCTTC. It yields the protein CASGLTQGVGNEQFF.

The chain couples TRBV20-1 to TRBJ2-4, with 11 bases identical to TRBD2. Unmatched junction bases numbered 5, after V lost 3 bases and J lost 1 base. CDR3 length: 16 residues. Germline assignment: CDR1 DFQATT and CDR2 SNEGSKA (reference sequence). The DNA for the CDR3 is TGCAGTGCTAGCCAGACTAGCGGGAAGGCCAAAAACATTCAGTACTTC. Translated, it gives CSASQTSGKAKNIQYF.

This clonotype was seen a handful of times. V gene TRBV20-1 combines with J gene TRBJ1-3; D is ambiguous. The germline V gene encodes CDR1 DFQATT and CDR2 SNEGSKA (reference sequence). V was shortened by 2 bases and J by 4 bases, with 3 bases between the two germline ends. CDR3 length equals 11 residues. This CDR3 reads CSARRGNTIYF. CDR3 DNA: TGCAGTGCTAGACGGGGAAACACCATATATTTT.

This clonotype was observed many times. The chain is built from TRBV2 and TRBJ2-6; 8 bases align to TRBD1. After removal of 6 bases from V and 3 bases from J, the junction contained 7 bases not matched to a gene. CDR3 length equals 16 residues. CDR1 and CDR2 (germline): SNHLY, FYNNEI. Here the CDR3 reads CASRVSQGVGANVLTF. Here the CDR3 DNA reads TGTGCCAGCAGGGTTTCACAGGGGGTTGGGGCCAACGTCCTGACTTTC.